A selection of T cell receptor beta chains follows, all from one sample in a study of T cells in Graves' hyperthyroidism and ophthalmopathy. TCRdb reprocessed the multiplex PCR reads with MiXCR, giving one entry per CDR3 protein. Altogether hundreds of thousands of distinct CDR3 sequences are present, around 20% being singletons, with the ten largest covering 15% to 20%. Material: blood. Receptors were obtained from a woman aged 45 to 65 with Graves' hyperthyroidism that later progressed to Graves' ophthalmopathy. The CDR3 runs from the conserved cysteine through the conserved F or W. D genes are given only for firm matches. Some rows have no size entry. The others give once, few or many, or a class for an expanded clone.

>TRBD1|NA|TRBV2|TRBJ1-4
CASSEVQGAAGEKLFF
TGTGCCAGCAGTGAAGTACAGGGGGCGGCGGGTGAAAAACTGTTTTTT
>TRBD1|NA|TRBV20-1|TRBJ2-1
CSVLRGRGSYNEQFF
TGCAGTGTCCTCAGGGGGCGAGGCTCCTACAATGAGCAGTTCTTC
>TRBD2|few|TRBV7-3|TRBJ2-3
CASSSPGAGGSDTQYF
TGTGCCAGCAGCTCCCCCGGAGCGGGGGGGTCGGATACGCAGTATTTT
>NA|NA|TRBV6-4|TRBJ2-2
CASSLKEEAGELFF
TGTGCCAGCTCCTTGAAGGAAGAGGCCGGGGAGCTGTTTTTT
>TRBD2|NA|TRBV12-3/TRBV12-4|TRBJ2-5
CASRSGEIGETQYF
TGTGCCAGCAGAAGCGGGGAAATTGGAGAGACCCAGTACTTC
>NA|many|TRBV11-1|TRBJ2-7
CASSFIGHYEQYF
TGTGCCAGCAGCTTTATTGGACACTACGAGCAGTACTTC
>TRBD1|NA|TRBV25-1|TRBJ2-1
CASAGTGEVGEQFF
TGTGCCAGCGCCGGGACAGGGGAGGTTGGTGAGCAGTTCTTC
>NA|many|TRBV12-3/TRBV12-4|TRBJ1-1
CASTADRMNTEAFF
TGTGCCAGCACCGCGGACAGAATGAACACTGAAGCTTTCTTT
>TRBD1|NA|TRBV10-3|TRBJ1-2
CAISESDRVGPIYGYTF
TGTGCCATCAGTGAGTCGGACAGGGTAGGGCCTATCTATGGCTACACCTTC
>NA|NA|TRBV6-1|TRBJ1-5
CASSPAGVGQPQHF
TGTGCCAGCAGTCCGGCAGGGGTCGGTCAGCCCCAGCATTTT
>TRBD2|many|TRBV7-8|TRBJ2-5
CASSLAAGGPRWETQYF
TGTGCCAGCAGCTTAGCCGCGGGGGGGCCGCGGTGGGAGACCCAGTACTTC
>TRBD1|NA|TRBV10-3|TRBJ2-7
CAISTPGQGVEQYF
TGTGCCATCAGCACTCCGGGACAGGGGGTCGAGCAGTACTTC
>TRBD1|NA|TRBV2|TRBJ2-2
CASSRQGGNTGELFF
TGTGCCAGCAGTCGACAGGGCGGGAACACCGGGGAGCTGTTTTTT
>TRBD1|NA|TRBV7-6|TRBJ2-5
CASSLSGQGATQYF
TGTGCCAGCAGCTTATCGGGCCAGGGGGCGACCCAGTACTTC
>TRBD1|NA|TRBV7-6|TRBJ1-5
CASSPDTGASNQPQHF
TGTGCCAGCAGCCCTGATACAGGGGCCAGCAATCAGCCCCAGCATTTT
>TRBD1|few|TRBV27|TRBJ2-7
CASSPLTLTGGEYEQYF
TGTGCCAGCAGTCCGCTAACCTTAACAGGGGGCGAATACGAGCAGTACTTC
>TRBD1|NA|TRBV15|TRBJ1-6
CATSLSKWDSNSPLHF
TGTGCCACCAGCCTCTCGAAATGGGACAGTAATTCACCCCTCCACTTT
>NA|NA|TRBV11-2|TRBJ1-2
CASSLTQIQHGYTF
TGTGCCAGCAGCTTAACGCAGATTCAGCATGGCTACACCTTC
>NA|many|TRBV11-2|TRBJ1-1
CASSLPNSMNTEAFF
TGTGCCAGCAGCTTACCGAATAGCATGAACACTGAAGCTTTCTTT
>NA|NA|TRBV7-9|TRBJ1-4
CASRSSNEKLFF
TGTGCCAGCAGGTCTTCCAATGAAAAACTGTTTTTT
>NA|NA|TRBV12-5|TRBJ2-2
CASGRTDPGELFF
TGTGCTAGTGGAAGGACTGATCCCGGGGAGCTGTTTTTT
>TRBD2|NA|TRBV12-3/TRBV12-4|TRBJ2-1
CASSPGTSGGAMRDEQFF
TGTGCCAGCAGCCCCGGGACTAGCGGGGGGGCCATGCGCGATGAGCAGTTCTTC
>NA|NA|TRBV11-2|TRBJ2-7
CASSLVQYSPYEQHF
TGTGCCAGCAGCTTAGTACAGTACAGCCCCTACGAGCAGCACTTC
>TRBD2|NA|TRBV20-1|TRBJ2-1
CSAGTSGNEQFF
TGCAGTGCCGGGACTAGCGGCAATGAGCAGTTCTTC
>NA|NA|TRBV3-1|TRBJ1-3
CASSQGQLHSGNTIYF
TGTGCCAGCAGCCAAGGACAGCTACACTCTGGAAACACCATATATTTT
>NA|few|TRBV20-1|TRBJ1-6
CSASFSYNSPLHF
TGCAGTGCTAGCTTCTCCTATAATTCACCCCTCCACTTT
>NA|many|TRBV2|TRBJ1-2
CASRRLRENGYTF
TGTGCCAGTAGAAGACTCAGGGAGAATGGCTACACCTTC
>TRBD2|many|TRBV11-2|TRBJ2-1
CASRQSGGQYNEQFF
TGTGCCAGCAGACAAAGCGGGGGCCAATACAATGAGCAGTTCTTC
>TRBD1|NA|TRBV9|TRBJ2-7
CASSAGSFRTGAEYEQYF
TGTGCCAGCAGCGCGGGGTCCTTTAGGACAGGGGCGGAGTACGAGCAGTACTTC
>TRBD2|many|TRBV5-1|TRBJ2-7
CASSTSGDSYEQYF
TGCGCCAGCAGCACTAGCGGCGACTCCTACGAGCAGTACTTC
>TRBD1|NA|TRBV11-2|TRBJ2-7
CASSARTGVEQYF
TGTGCCAGCAGCGCCCGGACAGGGGTCGAGCAGTACTTC
>TRBD1|NA|TRBV4-2|TRBJ1-2
CASSKGDRVTAGYTF
TGTGCCAGCAGCAAGGGGGACAGGGTTACGGCCGGCTACACCTTC
>NA|many|TRBV27|TRBJ1-1
CASSFYSTGNTEAFF
TGTGCCAGCAGTTTCTACTCTACAGGGAACACTGAAGCTTTCTTT
>TRBD1|many|TRBV12-3/TRBV12-4|TRBJ2-2
CASSQRQGNTGELFF
TGTGCCAGCAGCCAAAGACAGGGGAACACCGGGGAGCTGTTTTTT
>NA|NA|TRBV11-2|TRBJ2-2
CASRPPGGRIDTGELFF
TGTGCCAGCAGACCCCCCGGGGGTCGGATTGATACCGGGGAGCTGTTTTTT
>NA|NA|TRBV29-1|TRBJ1-4
CSVGGDLNEKLFF
TGCAGCGTTGGGGGGGACCTTAATGAAAAACTGTTTTTT
>NA|many|TRBV18|TRBJ1-1
CASSPRREWTEAFF
TGTGCCAGCTCACCAAGGAGGGAATGGACTGAAGCTTTCTTT
>TRBD2|many|TRBV5-1|TRBJ2-7
CASSLVAGGVSYEQYF
TGCGCCAGCAGCTTGGTTGCGGGAGGGGTGTCCTACGAGCAGTACTTC
>TRBD1|many|TRBV18|TRBJ1-5
CASSPNRGTGNQPQHF
TGTGCCAGCTCACCCAACAGGGGAACGGGCAATCAGCCCCAGCATTTT
>NA|NA|TRBV10-3|TRBJ1-4
CATAQAGGEKLLF
TGTGCCACCGCGCAGGCCGGTGGTGAAAAACTGCTTTTT
>NA|few|TRBV7-9|TRBJ1-2
CASSLLSDGYTF
TGTGCCAGCAGCTTGCTATCGGATGGCTACACCTTC
>NA|once|TRBV29-1|TRBJ2-7
CSVLLSSYEQYF
TGCAGCGTTCTACTGAGCTCCTACGAGCAGTACTTC
>NA|few|TRBV6-1|TRBJ2-7
CASSEVGGVYEQYF
TGTGCCAGCAGTGAAGTGGGCGGCGTCTACGAGCAGTACTTC
>TRBD2|many|TRBV7-9|TRBJ2-3
CASSYPPGGGLTDTQYF
TGTGCCAGCAGCTACCCCCCGGGGGGGGGCCTCACAGATACGCAGTATTTT